This T cell receptor beta chain was sequenced for a study of T cells after yellow fever vaccination. CDR1 MGHRA and CDR2 YSYEKL come from the germline V gene. The V and J ends lost 0 bases and 4 bases respectively, with 15 bases between them. The CDR3 spans 17 residues. This clonotype has a handful of counts. TCRdb analysed the 5' RACE reads with MiXCR anew, one entry per CDR3 protein. Counted here are 150,000 to 200,000 distinct CDR3 sequences, roughly 9% occurring once; the ten biggest clones make up roughly 36%. The TCR comes from a man in his late teens or twenties who received the YFV17D yellow fever vaccine. Here the sequenced sample was CD8+ T cells sorted from PBMCs, taken 45 days after the yellow fever booster vaccination. The genes are TRBV4-1 and TRBJ2-2; tentatively, D is TRBD2 (5 bases). CDR3 amino acids: CASSQESPGFITGELFF. CDR3 coding DNA: TGCGCCAGCAGCCAAGAGTCCCCGGGATTCATCACCGGGGAGCTGTTTTTT.